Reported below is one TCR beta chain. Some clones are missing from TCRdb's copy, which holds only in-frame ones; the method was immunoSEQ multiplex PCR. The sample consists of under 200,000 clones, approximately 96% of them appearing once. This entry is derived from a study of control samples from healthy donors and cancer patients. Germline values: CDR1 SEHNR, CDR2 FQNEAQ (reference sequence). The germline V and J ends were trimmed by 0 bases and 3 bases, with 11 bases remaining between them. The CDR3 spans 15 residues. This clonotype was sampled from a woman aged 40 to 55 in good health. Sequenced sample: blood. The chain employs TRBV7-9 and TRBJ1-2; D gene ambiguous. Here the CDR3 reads CASSLAAAGDYGYTF. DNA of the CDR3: TGTGCCAGCAGCTTAGCAGCTGCCGGGGACTATGGCTACACCTTC.